This T cell receptor beta chain emerged from a study of OX40 agonist ivuxolimab in advanced cancers. On this clone itself: The target antigen is unknown.

Germline V lookup: CDR1 SGHRS, CDR2 YFSETQ. CDR3 length: 14 residues. With 4 bases clipped from V and 5 bases from J, the junction kept 7 bases outside the gene matches. The protocol was immunoSEQ multiplex PCR, while the TCRdb copy is restricted to in-frame clones and leaves out a portion. The table includes roughly 42,000 clones, approximately 86% detected once. Findings and caveats of the study: CD8+ T cells (on average) carried more expanded clones than CD4+ T cells.

The TCR sequence derives from an adult with an advanced solid tumor such as melanoma, head and neck, liver or kidney cancer. The sequencing used CD4+ or CD8+ T cells sorted from blood, collected in a trial of the OX40 agonist ivuxolimab. The J gene is TRBJ2-7, the V gene TRBV5-1, with TRBD1 identical over 9 bases. The CDR3 region has the DNA TGCGCCAGCAGCGACGGGACAGGGTGGAACGAGCAGTACGTC. Protein sequence: CASSDGTGWNEQYV.